This T cell receptor (beta chain) was observed in a study of T cells in Graves' hyperthyroidism and ophthalmopathy. Study-level results: Model-based prediction identified ophthalmopathy a median around 6.5 months prior to its onset.

Stability of Graves' hyperthyroidism was defined as absent ophthalmopathy progression within 18 months. Patients between 18 and 65 years old had hyperthyroidism, newly diagnosed and lasting under 2 months. Patients with uncontrolled infections, other autoimmune diseases, pregnancy or lactation were excluded. Germline V gene data show CDR1 as SNHLY and CDR2 as FYNNEI. This CDR3 is 15 amino acids long. V shed 3 bases and J 7 bases; nucleotides not matched to a gene: 8. This clonotype was found once. Its specificity is not known. Regions amplified from RNA transcripts were the TCR beta CDR3 regions. Using the HTBI primer set, a first-round RT-PCR was run on the TCR CDR3. TCRdb independently ran MiXCR on the multiplex PCR reads; one entry per CDR3 protein. This sample yields 610,000 or so distinct CDR3 sequences, of which 46% are seen a single time; about 7.8% belongs to the top ten.

The sequence was collected from a woman under 30 with Graves' hyperthyroidism. V and J are TRBV2 and TRBJ2-7; 11 bases are a match to TRBD2. The sample comprised peripheral blood or thyroid tissue (not recorded which). DNA of the CDR3: TGTGCCAGCAGTGAGCGTAGCGGGAGGGACAATGAGCAGTACTTC. This sequence encodes CASSERSGRDNEQYF.